This T cell receptor beta chain was recorded in a study of regulatory T cells in long-lasting Graves disease. The study's findings and limits: Only peripheral blood was studied, not thyroid tissue. Among samples with persistent disease, TRBV28, TRBJ1-2 and TRBJ2-5 were favored. In persistent patients, shared public clonotypes (around 2,500) outnumbered those in new patients (966).

For this clonotype: Its specificity is not known.

The time point: persistent/refractory GD, antithyroid drugs over 5 years with positive TRAb. Generation of the TCR library employed RNA extracted from PBMCs. Libraries of TCR beta came from iRepertoire HTBI primers plus Arm-PCR of CDR3 regions. TCRdb independently ran MiXCR on the multiplex PCR reads; one entry per CDR3 protein. Of a few hundred thousand distinct CDR3 sequences in the sample, roughly 23% were seen once. The CDR3 runs 15 residues. CDR1 and CDR2 from the germline V gene are SGHAT and FQNNGV. V was trimmed by 5 bases and J by 5 bases, leaving 19 bases between them. This TCR came from a woman in her thirties or forties with Graves disease. Here the sequenced sample was peripheral blood mononuclear cells (PBMCs), taken when the disease was refractory, from a patient treated with antithyroid drugs. This chain uses TRBV11-2 with TRBJ2-7, with D tentatively TRBD1 or TRBD2 (6 bases each). CDR3 DNA: TGTGCCAGCAGCCCACCCGGGAGTTACAGGGACGAGCAGTACTTC. Translated, it gives CASSPPGSYRDEQYF.